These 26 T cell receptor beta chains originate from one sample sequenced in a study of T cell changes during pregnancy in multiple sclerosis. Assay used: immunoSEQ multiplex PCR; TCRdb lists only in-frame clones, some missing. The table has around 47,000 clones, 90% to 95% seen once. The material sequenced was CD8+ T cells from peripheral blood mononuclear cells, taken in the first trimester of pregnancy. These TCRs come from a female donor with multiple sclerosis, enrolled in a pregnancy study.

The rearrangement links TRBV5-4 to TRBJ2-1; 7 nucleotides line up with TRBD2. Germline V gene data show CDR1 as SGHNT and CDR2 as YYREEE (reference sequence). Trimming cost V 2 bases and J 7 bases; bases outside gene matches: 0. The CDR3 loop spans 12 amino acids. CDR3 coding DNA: TGTGCCAGCAGCTTCGGGAGGAATGAGCAGTTCTTC. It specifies CASSFGRNEQFF.

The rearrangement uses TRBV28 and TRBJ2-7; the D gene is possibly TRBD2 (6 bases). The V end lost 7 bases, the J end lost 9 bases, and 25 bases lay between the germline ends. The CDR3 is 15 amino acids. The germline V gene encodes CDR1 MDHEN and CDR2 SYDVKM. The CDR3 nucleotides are TGTGCCAGCAACGGAGGGGTGCCGCCTACGACAGTGCAGTACTTC. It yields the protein CASNGGVPPTTVQYF.

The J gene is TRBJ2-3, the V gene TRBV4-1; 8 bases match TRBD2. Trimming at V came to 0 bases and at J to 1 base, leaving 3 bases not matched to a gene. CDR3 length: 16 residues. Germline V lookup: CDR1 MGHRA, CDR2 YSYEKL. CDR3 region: CASSQEAAGGTDTQYF. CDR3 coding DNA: TGCGCCAGCAGCCAAGAGGCAGCGGGGGGCACAGATACGCAGTATTTT.

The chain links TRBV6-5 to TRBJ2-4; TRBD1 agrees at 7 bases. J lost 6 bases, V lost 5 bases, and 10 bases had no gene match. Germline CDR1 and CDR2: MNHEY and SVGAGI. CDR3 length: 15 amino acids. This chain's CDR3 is CASSNQGDGGNIQYF. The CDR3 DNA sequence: TGTGCCAGCAGTAATCAGGGGGATGGGGGAAACATTCAGTACTTC.

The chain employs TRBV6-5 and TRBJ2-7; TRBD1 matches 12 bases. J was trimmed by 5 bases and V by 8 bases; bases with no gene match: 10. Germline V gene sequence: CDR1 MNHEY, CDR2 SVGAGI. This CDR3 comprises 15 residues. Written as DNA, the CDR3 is TGTGCCAGCGACGCTACCGGGACAGGGGGCAACGAGCAGTACTTC. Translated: CASDATGTGGNEQYF.

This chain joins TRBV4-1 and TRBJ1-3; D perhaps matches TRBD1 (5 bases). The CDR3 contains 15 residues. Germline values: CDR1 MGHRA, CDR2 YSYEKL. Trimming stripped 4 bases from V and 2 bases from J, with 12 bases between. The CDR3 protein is CASSLTVETGNTIYF. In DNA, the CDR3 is TGCGCCAGCAGCCTGACAGTAGAAACTGGAAACACCATATATTTT.

In nucleotides, the CDR3 is TGCGCCAGCAGCTTGGCCCGGGCTAGCGGGAGTCCGGATGAGCAGTTCTTC. This codes for CASSLARASGSPDEQFF. The J gene is TRBJ2-1, the V gene TRBV5-1; 10 nucleotides align to TRBD2. Germline-derived CDR1 and CDR2 are SGHRS and YFSETQ. The CDR3 runs 17 residues. The trim removed 0 bases at V and 8 bases at J, leaving 11 bases unmatched.

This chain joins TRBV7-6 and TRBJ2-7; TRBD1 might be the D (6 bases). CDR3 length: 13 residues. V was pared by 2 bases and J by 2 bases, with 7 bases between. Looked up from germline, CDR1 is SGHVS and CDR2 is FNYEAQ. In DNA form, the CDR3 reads TGTGCCAGCAGCTTATCAGGGGCCTACGAGCAGTACTTC. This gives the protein CASSLSGAYEQYF. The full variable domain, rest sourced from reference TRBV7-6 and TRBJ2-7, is GAGVSQSPRYKVTKRGQDVALRCDPISGHVSLYWYRQALGQGPEFLTYFNYEAQQDKSGLPNDRFSAERPEGSISTLTIQRTEQRDSAMYRCASSLSGAYEQYFGPGTRLTVT.

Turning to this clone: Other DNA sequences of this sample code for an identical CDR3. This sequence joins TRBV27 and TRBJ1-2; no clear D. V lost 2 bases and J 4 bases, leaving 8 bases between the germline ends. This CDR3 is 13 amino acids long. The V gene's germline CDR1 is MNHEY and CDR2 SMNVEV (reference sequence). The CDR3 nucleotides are TGTGCCAGCAGTTTAACAGTTAGCTATGGCTACACCTTC. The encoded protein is CASSLTVSYGYTF.

In DNA form, the CDR3 reads TGTGCTAGTGGGGACGGACAGGGGAATTACAATGAGCAGTTCTTC. It is translated as CASGDGQGNYNEQFF. V and J are TRBV12-5 and TRBJ2-1; 9 bases are shared with TRBD1. Germline CDR1 and CDR2: LGHNT and FRNRAP. Trimming removed 6 bases from V and 4 bases from J; junction bases left unmatched: 7. The CDR3 sequence is 15 residues long.

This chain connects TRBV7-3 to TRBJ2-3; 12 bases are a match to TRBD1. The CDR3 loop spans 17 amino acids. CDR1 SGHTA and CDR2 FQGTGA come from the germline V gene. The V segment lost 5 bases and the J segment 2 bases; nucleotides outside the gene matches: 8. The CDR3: CASSPGTGGLVTDTQYF. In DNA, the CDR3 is TGTGCCAGCAGCCCGGGGACAGGGGGCCTGGTCACAGATACGCAGTATTTT. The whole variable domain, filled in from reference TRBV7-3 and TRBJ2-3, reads GAGVSQTPSNKVTEKGKYVELRCDPISGHTALYWYRQSLGQGPEFLIYFQGTGAADDSGLPNDRFFAVRPEGSVSTLKIQRTERGDSAVYLCASSPGTGGLVTDTQYFGPGTRLTVL.

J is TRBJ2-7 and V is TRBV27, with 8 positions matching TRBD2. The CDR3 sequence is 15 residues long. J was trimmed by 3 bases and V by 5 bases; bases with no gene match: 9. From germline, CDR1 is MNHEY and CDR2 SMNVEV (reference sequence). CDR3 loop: CASSQSSGLNYEQYF. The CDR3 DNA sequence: TGTGCCAGCAGTCAGTCTAGCGGGCTTAACTACGAGCAGTACTTC.

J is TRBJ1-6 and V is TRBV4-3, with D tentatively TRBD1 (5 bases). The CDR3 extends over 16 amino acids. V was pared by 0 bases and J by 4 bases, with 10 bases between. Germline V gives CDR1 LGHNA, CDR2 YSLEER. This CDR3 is CASSQDRVHYNSPLHF. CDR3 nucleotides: TGCGCCAGCAGCCAAGACAGGGTCCATTATAATTCACCCCTCCACTTT.

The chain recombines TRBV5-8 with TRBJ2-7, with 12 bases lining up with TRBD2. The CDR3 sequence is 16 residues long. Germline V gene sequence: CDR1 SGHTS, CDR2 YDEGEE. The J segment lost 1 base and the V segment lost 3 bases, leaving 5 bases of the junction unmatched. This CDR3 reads CASSWGLAGVSYEQYF. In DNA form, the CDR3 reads TGTGCCAGCAGCTGGGGACTAGCGGGCGTATCCTACGAGCAGTACTTC.

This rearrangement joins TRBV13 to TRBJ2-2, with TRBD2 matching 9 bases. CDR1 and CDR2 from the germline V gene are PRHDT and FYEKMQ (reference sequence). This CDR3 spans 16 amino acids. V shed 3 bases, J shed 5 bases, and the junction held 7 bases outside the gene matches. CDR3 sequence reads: CASSFGRGGHTGELFF. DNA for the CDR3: TGTGCCAGCAGCTTCGGGCGGGGGGGTCATACCGGGGAGCTGTTTTTT.

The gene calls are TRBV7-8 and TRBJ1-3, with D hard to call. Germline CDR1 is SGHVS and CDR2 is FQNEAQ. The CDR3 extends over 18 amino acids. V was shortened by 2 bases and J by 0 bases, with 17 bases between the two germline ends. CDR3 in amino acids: CASSLRPSPTSSGNTIYF. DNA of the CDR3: TGTGCCAGCAGCTTACGGCCCAGTCCGACTAGCTCTGGAAACACCATATATTTT.

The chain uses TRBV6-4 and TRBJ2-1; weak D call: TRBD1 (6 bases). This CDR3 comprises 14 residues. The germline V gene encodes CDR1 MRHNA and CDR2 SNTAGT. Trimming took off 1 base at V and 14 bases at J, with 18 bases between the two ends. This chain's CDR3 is CASSDWQTRGEKFF. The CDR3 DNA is TGTGCCAGCAGTGACTGGCAGACCAGGGGAGAAAAGTTCTTC.

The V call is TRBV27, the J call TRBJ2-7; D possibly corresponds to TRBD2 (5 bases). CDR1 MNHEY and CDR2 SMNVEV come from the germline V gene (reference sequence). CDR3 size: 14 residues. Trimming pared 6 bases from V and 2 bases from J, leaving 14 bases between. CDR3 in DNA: TGTGCCAGCAGGAGGGTAGGGCCCACCTACGAGCAGTACTTC. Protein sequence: CASRRVGPTYEQYF.

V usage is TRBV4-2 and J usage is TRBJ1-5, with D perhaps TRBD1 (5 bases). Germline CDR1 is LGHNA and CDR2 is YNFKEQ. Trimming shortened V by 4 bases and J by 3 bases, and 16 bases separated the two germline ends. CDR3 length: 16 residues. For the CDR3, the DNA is TGTGCCAGCAGCCTAAATACCAGGGTTCACAATCAGCCCCAGCATTTT. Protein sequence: CASSLNTRVHNQPQHF.

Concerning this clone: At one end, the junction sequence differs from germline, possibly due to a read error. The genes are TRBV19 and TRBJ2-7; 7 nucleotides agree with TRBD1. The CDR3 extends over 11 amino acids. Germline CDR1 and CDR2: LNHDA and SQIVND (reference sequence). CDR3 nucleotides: TGTGCCAGTAGTCCAGGGGGACCAAAGCACTTC. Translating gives CASSPGGPKHF.

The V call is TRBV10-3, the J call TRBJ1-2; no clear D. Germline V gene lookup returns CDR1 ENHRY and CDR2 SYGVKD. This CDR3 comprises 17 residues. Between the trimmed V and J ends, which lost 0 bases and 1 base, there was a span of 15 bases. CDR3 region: CAISESTFGSINYGYTF. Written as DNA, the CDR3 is TGTGCCATCAGTGAGTCGACGTTTGGGAGCATTAACTATGGCTACACCTTC.

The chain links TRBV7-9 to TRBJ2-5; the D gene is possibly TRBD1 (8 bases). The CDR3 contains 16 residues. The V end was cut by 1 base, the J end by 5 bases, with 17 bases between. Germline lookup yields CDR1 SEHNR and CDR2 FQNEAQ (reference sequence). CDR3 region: CASSLERGQAAETQYF. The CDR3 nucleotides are TGTGCCAGCAGCTTAGAGCGGGGACAGGCTGCCGAGACCCAGTACTTC.

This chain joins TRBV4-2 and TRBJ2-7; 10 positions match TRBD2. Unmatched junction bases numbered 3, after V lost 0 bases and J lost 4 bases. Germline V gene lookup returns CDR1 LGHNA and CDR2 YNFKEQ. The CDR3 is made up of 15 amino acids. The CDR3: CASSQELAGIYEQYF. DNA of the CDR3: TGTGCCAGCAGCCAAGAACTAGCGGGAATTTACGAGCAGTACTTC.

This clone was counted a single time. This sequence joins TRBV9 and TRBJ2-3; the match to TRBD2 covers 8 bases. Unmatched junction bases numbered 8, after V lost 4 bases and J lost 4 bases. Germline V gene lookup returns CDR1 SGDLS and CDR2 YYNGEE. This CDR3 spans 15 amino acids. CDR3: CASSPHGGGADTQYF. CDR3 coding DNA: TGTGCCAGCAGCCCCCACGGGGGGGGAGCAGATACGCAGTATTTT.

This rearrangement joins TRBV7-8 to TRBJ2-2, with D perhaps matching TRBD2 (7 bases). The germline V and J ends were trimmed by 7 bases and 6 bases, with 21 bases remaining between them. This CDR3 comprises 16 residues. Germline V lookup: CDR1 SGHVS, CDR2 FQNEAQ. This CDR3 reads CASTNQWGEGAGELFF. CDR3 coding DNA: TGTGCCAGCACCAACCAGTGGGGGGAGGGGGCCGGGGAGCTGTTTTTT.

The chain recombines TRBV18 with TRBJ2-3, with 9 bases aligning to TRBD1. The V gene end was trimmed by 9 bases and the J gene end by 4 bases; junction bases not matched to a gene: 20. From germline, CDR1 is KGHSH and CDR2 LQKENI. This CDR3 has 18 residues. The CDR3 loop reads CASSGSGQGIEIADTQYF. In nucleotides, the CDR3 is TGTGCCAGTTCAGGTTCGGGACAGGGAATTGAGATTGCAGATACGCAGTATTTT. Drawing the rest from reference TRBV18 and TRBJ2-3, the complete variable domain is NAGVMQNPRHLVRRRGQEARLRCSPMKGHSHVYWYRQLPEEGLKFMVYLQKENIIDESGMPKERFSAEFPKEGPSILRIQQVVRGDSAAYFCASSGSGQGIEIADTQYFGPGTRLTVL.